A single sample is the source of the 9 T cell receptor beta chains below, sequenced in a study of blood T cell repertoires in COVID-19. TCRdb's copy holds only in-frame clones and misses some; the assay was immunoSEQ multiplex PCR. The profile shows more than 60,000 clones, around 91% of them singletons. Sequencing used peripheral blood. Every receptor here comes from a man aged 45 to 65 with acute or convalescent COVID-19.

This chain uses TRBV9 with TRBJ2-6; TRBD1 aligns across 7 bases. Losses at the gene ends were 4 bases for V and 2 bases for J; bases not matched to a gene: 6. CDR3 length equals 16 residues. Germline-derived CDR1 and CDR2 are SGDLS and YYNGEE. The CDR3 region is CASSTDQGAGANVLTF. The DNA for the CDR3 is TGTGCCAGCAGCACCGATCAGGGGGCTGGGGCCAACGTCCTGACTTTC.

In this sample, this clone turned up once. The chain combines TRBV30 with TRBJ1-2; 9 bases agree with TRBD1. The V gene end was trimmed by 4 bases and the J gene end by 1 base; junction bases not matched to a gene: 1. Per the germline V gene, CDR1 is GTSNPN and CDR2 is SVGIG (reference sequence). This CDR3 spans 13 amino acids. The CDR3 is CAWMDRGNYGYTF. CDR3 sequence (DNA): TGTGCCTGGATGGACAGGGGTAACTATGGCTACACCTTC.

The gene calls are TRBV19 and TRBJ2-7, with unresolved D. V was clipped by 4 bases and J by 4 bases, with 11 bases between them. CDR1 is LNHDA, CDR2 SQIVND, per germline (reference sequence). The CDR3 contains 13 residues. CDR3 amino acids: CASSNSLLYEQYF. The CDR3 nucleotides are TGTGCCAGTAGTAATTCCCTACTATACGAGCAGTACTTC.

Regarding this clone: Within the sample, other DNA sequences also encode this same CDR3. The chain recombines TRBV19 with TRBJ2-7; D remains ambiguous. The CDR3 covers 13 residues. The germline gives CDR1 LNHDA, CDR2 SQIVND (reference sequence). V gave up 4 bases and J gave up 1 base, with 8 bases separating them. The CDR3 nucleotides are TGTGCCAGTAGTAGCCAGGCTTCCTACGAGCAGTACTTC. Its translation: CASSSQASYEQYF.

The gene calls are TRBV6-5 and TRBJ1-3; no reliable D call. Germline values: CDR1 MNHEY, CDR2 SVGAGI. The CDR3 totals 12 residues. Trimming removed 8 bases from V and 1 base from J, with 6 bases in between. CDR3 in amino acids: CASEGSGNTIYF. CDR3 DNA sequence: TGTGCCAGCGAGGGATCTGGAAACACCATATATTTT.

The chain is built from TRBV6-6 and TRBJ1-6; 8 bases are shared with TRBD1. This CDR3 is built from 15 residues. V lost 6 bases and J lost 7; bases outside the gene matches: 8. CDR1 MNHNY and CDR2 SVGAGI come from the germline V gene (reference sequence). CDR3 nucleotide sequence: TGTGCCAGCAGACAAACAGGGGGTAGAAATTCACCCCTCCACTTT. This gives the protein CASRQTGGRNSPLHF.

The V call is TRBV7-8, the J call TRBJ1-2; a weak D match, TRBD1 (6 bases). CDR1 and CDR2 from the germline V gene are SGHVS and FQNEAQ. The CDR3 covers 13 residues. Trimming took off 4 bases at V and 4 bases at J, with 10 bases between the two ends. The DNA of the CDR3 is TGTGCCAGCAGCTCGCAGGGGAGCTATGGCTACACCTTC. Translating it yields CASSSQGSYGYTF.

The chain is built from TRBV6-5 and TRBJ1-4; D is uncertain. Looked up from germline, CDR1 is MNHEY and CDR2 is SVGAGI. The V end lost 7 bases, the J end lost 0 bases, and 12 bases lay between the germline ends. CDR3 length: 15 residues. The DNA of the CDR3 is TGTGCCAGCAAGACCCTAGACGCAACTAATGAAAAACTGTTTTTT. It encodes CASKTLDATNEKLFF.

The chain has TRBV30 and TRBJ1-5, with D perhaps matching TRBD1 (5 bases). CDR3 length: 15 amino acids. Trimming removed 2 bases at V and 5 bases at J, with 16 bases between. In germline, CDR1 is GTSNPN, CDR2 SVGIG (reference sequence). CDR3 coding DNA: TGTGCCTGGAGTTTGGGCCGCAGGGTAGATCAGCCCCAGCATTTT. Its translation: CAWSLGRRVDQPQHF. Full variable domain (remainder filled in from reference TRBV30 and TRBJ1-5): SQTIHQWPATLVQPVGSPLSLECTVEGTSNPNLYWYRQAAGRGLQLLFYSVGIGQISSEVPQNLSASRPQDRQFILSSKKLLLSDSGFYLCAWSLGRRVDQPQHFGDGTRLSIL.